This T cell receptor beta chain derives from a study of glioma-infiltrating T cells. As regards this clonotype: What it binds is unknown. A single base separates this from a much larger clone, so it may be a read error.

General observations from the study: Tissue-blood divergence was below expectation in non-neoplastic patients, above in gliomas. Signature shared blood CDR3 motifs were enriched in low-divergence and depleted in high-divergence patients.

TCR alpha and beta CDR3 regions were amplified from RNA using iRepertoire nested multiplex PCR. One entry per CDR3 protein, called by TCRdb with MiXCR from the multiplex PCR reads. Of a few hundred thousand distinct CDR3 sequences in the sample, around 38% are singletons; the top ten hold around 13%. Trimming took 5 bases from V and 7 from J; bases not matched to a gene: 10. Germline assignment: CDR1 MDHEN and CDR2 SYDVKM. This CDR3 is 16 amino acids long. V is TRBV28 and J is TRBJ2-5, with 13 positions matching TRBD2. The clonotype originates from a human donor with low-grade glioma or glioblastoma, undergoing nonglioma brain surgery, or in good health (not recorded which). Sequenced: glioma tissue, nonneoplastic brain tissue, or PBMCs (not recorded which). This CDR3 reads CASSPPGLAGLRTQYF. Written as DNA, the CDR3 is TGTGCCAGCAGTCCACCGGGACTAGCGGGATTGAGGACCCAGTACTTC.